This T cell receptor beta chain was captured by sequencing in a study of blood T cells in healthy people across ages. Study-level points and caveats: Estimated diversity that came from one million T cells was considered an underestimate. Diversity of TCR beta per million T cells declined in a roughly linear way with age. Strong correlation existed between TCR beta diversity and naive T cell percentage.

It was with a sample-barcoded 5' primer and a J-beta primer mix that a second PCR of roughly 6 to 11 cycles was run. Each cDNA molecule received a tag from a template-switch adaptor that had 12 random nucleotides. TCRdb analysed the 5' RACE reads with MiXCR anew, one entry per CDR3 protein. The table lists approximately 1,100,000 distinct CDR3 sequences, roughly 45% of them singletons. This clonotype was picked up a small number of times. No antigen is known for it. V trimming: 0 bases; J trimming: 4 bases; junction bases outside the gene matches: 5. The CDR3 extends over 17 amino acids. Sequencing was done on a sample of blood. This sequence joins TRBV12-3 or TRBV12-4 and TRBJ2-1; TRBD2 matches at 11 bases. The receptor was isolated from a woman in her fifties or sixties in good health. CDR3 nucleotide sequence: TGTGCCAGCAGTTTAGCTTGGACTAGCGGGCCATACAATGAGCAGTTCTTC. Translating it yields CASSLAWTSGPYNEQFF.